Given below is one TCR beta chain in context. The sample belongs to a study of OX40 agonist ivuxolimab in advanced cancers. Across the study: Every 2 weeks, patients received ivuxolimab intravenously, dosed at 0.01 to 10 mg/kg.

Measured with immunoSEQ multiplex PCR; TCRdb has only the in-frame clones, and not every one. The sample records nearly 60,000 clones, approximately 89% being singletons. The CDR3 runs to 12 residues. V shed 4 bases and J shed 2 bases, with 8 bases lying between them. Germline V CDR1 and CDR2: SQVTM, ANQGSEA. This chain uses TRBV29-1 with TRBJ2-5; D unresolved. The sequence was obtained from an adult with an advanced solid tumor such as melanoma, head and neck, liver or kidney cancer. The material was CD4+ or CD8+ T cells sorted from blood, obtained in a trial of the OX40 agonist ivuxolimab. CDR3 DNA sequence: TGCAGCGTTGGACCACCACAAGAGACCCAGTACTTC. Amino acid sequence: CSVGPPQETQYF.